This T cell receptor (beta chain) stems from a study of CD8 T cells in ankylosing spondylitis. Study-level results: It appeared that ankylosing spondylitis blood was characterized by a TCR beta motif of several highly homologous variants.

Germline V gives CDR1 SGHAT, CDR2 FQNNGV. J was trimmed by 3 bases and V by 2 bases; bases with no gene match: 7. The CDR3 spans 16 residues. In the case of this clonotype: Its matching antigen is unknown.

A single record per CDR3 protein comes from TCRdb applying MiXCR to the 5' RACE reads. This table holds 200,000 to 250,000 distinct CDR3 sequences, approximately 20% found once. Specimen: blood, either unsorted or a sorted T cell fraction (not recorded which). This TCR was recovered from a male donor with ankylosing spondylitis. V is TRBV11-2 and J is TRBJ2-1, with 7 bases fitting TRBD2. CDR3 sequence (DNA): TGTGCCAGCAGCTTACTCACCGGGACTAACTACAATGAGCAGTTCTTC. It is translated as CASSLLTGTNYNEQFF.